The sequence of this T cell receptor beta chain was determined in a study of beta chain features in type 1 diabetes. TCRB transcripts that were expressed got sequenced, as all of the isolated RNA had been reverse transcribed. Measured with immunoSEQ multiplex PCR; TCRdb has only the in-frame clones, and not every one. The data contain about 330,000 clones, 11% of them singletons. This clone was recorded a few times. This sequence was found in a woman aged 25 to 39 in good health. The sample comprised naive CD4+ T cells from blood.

CDR3 region: CSVPRQGANTDTQYF. The DNA of the CDR3 is TGCAGCGTGCCTAGACAGGGGGCGAACACAGATACGCAGTATTTT. The rearrangement links TRBV29-1 to TRBJ2-3, with 10 bases matching TRBD1. Germline V gene lookup returns CDR1 SQVTM and CDR2 ANQGSEA. CDR3 length: 15 amino acids. The V segment lost 6 bases and the J segment 2 bases; nucleotides outside the gene matches: 8.